This T cell receptor beta chain was documented in a study of control samples from healthy donors and cancer patients. This CDR3 is built from 15 residues. The junction had 9 bases not matched to a gene; V was cut back by 1 base and J by 5 bases. Germline V CDR1 and CDR2: SGDLS, YYNGEE. Here immunoSEQ multiplex PCR was the method, and the copy in TCRdb shows in-frame clones only, minus some. Seen here are some 130,000 clones, approximately 90% observed once, and the top ten hold roughly 10%. This sequence originates from a woman in her twenties or thirties in good health. Source material: blood. The gene calls are TRBV9 and TRBJ2-7, with 7 bases lining up with TRBD2. Written as DNA, the CDR3 is TGTGCCAGCAGCGTACTCCCTGCGGGAGCGGACGAGCAGTACTTC. It codes for CASSVLPAGADEQYF.